The 26 T cell receptor beta chains presented below share a single source sample, sequenced in a study of CD8 T cells in ankylosing spondylitis. The antigens for these receptors are not known. MiXCR was run by TCRdb on the 5' RACE reads, yielding one entry per CDR3 protein. Of hundreds of thousands of distinct CDR3 sequences detected, roughly 10% appear once; the ten largest clones hold less than 0.65%. Whole-study findings and limits: A motif in TCR beta, a set of under ten highly homologous variants, appeared characteristic of ankylosing spondylitis blood.

The sequencing sample was made of blood, either unsorted or a sorted T cell fraction (not recorded which). Receptors were obtained from a male donor with ankylosing spondylitis.

This chain joins TRBV12-3 or TRBV12-4 and TRBJ1-1, with 9 bases that match TRBD1. V gave up 2 bases and J gave up 6 bases; unmatched junction bases: 4. The CDR3 consists of 14 residues. CDR3 in amino acids: CASSLRDRDAEAFF. CDR3 bases: TGTGCCAGCAGTTTAAGGGACAGGGACGCTGAAGCTTTCTTT.

This rearrangement joins TRBV3-1 to TRBJ1-1, with D unclear. In germline, CDR1 is LGHDT, CDR2 YNNKEL (reference sequence). The CDR3 length is 13 residues. Trimming took off 6 bases at V and 3 bases at J, with 11 bases between the two ends. The CDR3 spells CASRTRSDTEAFF. CDR3 nucleotide sequence: TGTGCCAGCAGAACTAGGTCGGACACTGAAGCTTTCTTT.

This clonotype turned up a few times. V is TRBV20-1 and J is TRBJ2-5; D gene ambiguous. Deletions cut 6 bases from V and 2 bases from J, with 10 bases between. CDR1 and CDR2 (germline): DFQATT, SNEGSKA (reference sequence). The CDR3 is 12 residues long. CDR3 bases: TGCAGTGCCGAGCCAGTACAAGAGACCCAGTACTTC. Residues: CSAEPVQETQYF.

This clonotype was counted many times. This chain uses TRBV5-1 with TRBJ2-1; 8 bases agree with TRBD2. V trimming: 0 bases; J trimming: 0 bases; junction bases outside the gene matches: 5. There are 17 residues in the CDR3. Germline CDR1 SGHRS, CDR2 YFSETQ. The DNA for the CDR3 is TGCGCCAGCAGCTTGGTGGGTAGCGGGAACTCCTACAATGAGCAGTTCTTC. This translates into CASSLVGSGNSYNEQFF.

This clonotype was seen only a few times. The chain couples TRBV24-1 to TRBJ1-2; D is possibly TRBD1 (5 bases). Germline assignment: CDR1 KGHDR and CDR2 SFDVKD. CDR3 size: 14 residues. V was trimmed by 4 bases and J by 4 bases, leaving 12 bases between them. CDR3 sequence: CATSESDGTYGYTF. CDR3 nucleotide sequence: TGTGCCACCAGTGAGTCGGACGGGACCTATGGCTACACCTTC.

The chain couples TRBV4-2 to TRBJ2-1; D not certain. V lost 6 bases and J 6 bases, leaving 12 bases between the germline ends. This CDR3 is 13 amino acids long. Germline loops: CDR1 LGHNA, CDR2 YNFKEQ. As DNA, the CDR3 is TGTGCCAGCAGGAGATCGGGCCTCAATGAGCAGTTCTTC. Translation gives CASRRSGLNEQFF.

The V and J genes are TRBV28 and TRBJ2-1; D unresolved. This CDR3 contains 14 residues. Trimming pared 2 bases from V and 5 bases from J, leaving 10 bases between. Germline CDR1 and CDR2: MDHEN and SYDVKM. The CDR3 region is CASSLKPVDNEQFF. For the CDR3, the DNA is TGTGCCAGCAGTTTAAAACCAGTCGACAATGAGCAGTTCTTC.

This clonotype was recorded a few times. The chain recombines TRBV20-1 with TRBJ2-1, with 11 bases aligning to TRBD2. Germline V CDR1 and CDR2: DFQATT, SNEGSKA (reference sequence). The V and J ends lost 0 bases and 8 bases, in that order; junction bases with no gene match: 6. The CDR3 covers 15 residues. The CDR3 is CSARDLRGLADEQFF. The CDR3 DNA reads TGCAGTGCTAGAGATCTACGGGGACTAGCGGATGAGCAGTTCTTC.

In this sample, this clonotype turned up many times. CDR3 nucleotide sequence: TGTGCCAGCAGCTCCCGACAGGGGCGAGAGACCCAGTACTTC. Encoded protein: CASSSRQGRETQYF. V usage is TRBV5-6 and J usage is TRBJ2-5; 8 bases map to TRBD1. V lost 3 bases and J lost 4; bases outside the gene matches: 5. This CDR3 is 14 amino acids long. Germline CDR1 and CDR2: SGHDT and YYEEEE. The variable domain in full, completed from reference TRBV5-6 and TRBJ2-5, reads DAGVTQSPTHLIKTRGQQVTLRCSPKSGHDTVSWYQQALGQGPQFIFQYYEEEERQRGNFPDRFSGHQFPNYSSELNVNALLLGDSALYLCASSSRQGRETQYFGPGTRLLVL.

This clonotype was seen a few times. The chain is built from TRBV20-1 and TRBJ2-3; 12 nucleotides line up with TRBD1. In germline, CDR1 is DFQATT, CDR2 SNEGSKA (reference sequence). V dropped 4 bases and J dropped 3; count of bases not matched to a gene: 5. The CDR3 extends over 15 amino acids. Here the CDR3 DNA reads TGCAGTGCTAAGGGACAGGGGGCCCGTACAGATACGCAGTATTTT. This gives the protein CSAKGQGARTDTQYF.

The CDR3 DNA is TGCAGCCGAACGACCGAGACAGGGCTCTACGAGCAGTACTTC. It specifies CSRTTETGLYEQYF. The chain uses TRBV20-1 and TRBJ2-7; 7 bases line up with TRBD1. CDR1 and CDR2 from the germline V gene are DFQATT and SNEGSKA (reference sequence). The CDR3 runs to 14 residues.

The gene calls are TRBV5-1 and TRBJ2-1, with 9 bases matching TRBD2. The CDR3 runs to 17 residues. The J segment lost 3 bases and the V segment lost 1 base, leaving 8 bases of the junction unmatched. Germline values: CDR1 SGHRS, CDR2 YFSETQ. Written as DNA, the CDR3 is TGCGCCAGCAGCTTGAGAGTAGCGGGAGTGTACTACAATGAGCAGTTCTTC. Amino acids: CASSLRVAGVYYNEQFF.

The rearrangement links TRBV21-1 to TRBJ2-6; the table's TRBD1 call for D was not verified on the DNA. TRBV21-1 is recorded as a pseudogene. The length of the CDR3 is 16 residues. CDR3 region: CASSKEVRAGANVLTF. The CDR3 DNA is TGTGCCAGCAGCAAAGAGGTCAGGGCAGGGGCCAACGTCCTGACTTTC.

This clonotype has more than one count but fewer than ten. V usage is TRBV7-2 and J usage is TRBJ2-1; no firm D call. Germline V CDR1 and CDR2: SGHTA, FQGNSA. This CDR3 comprises 15 residues. Deletions cut 1 base from V and 7 bases from J, with 14 bases between. The CDR3 DNA reads as TGTGCCAGCAGCTTAGTGGCAGAGGTGGATAATGAGCAGTTCTTC. Amino acids: CASSLVAEVDNEQFF.

The genes are TRBV7-2 and TRBJ2-7, with D perhaps being TRBD1 or TRBD2 (5 bases each). The CDR3 consists of 16 residues. Germline lookup yields CDR1 SGHTA and CDR2 FQGNSA. The germline V and J ends were trimmed by 5 bases and 0 bases, with 17 bases remaining between them. The CDR3 DNA reads as TGTGCCAGCAGCATGTTATCGGGGCCTAGCTCCTACGAGCAGTACTTC. Its translation is CASSMLSGPSSYEQYF.

The sample holds many counts of this clonotype. The V and J genes are TRBV7-2 and TRBJ2-2, with D uncertain. Germline V gene data show CDR1 as SGHTA and CDR2 as FQGNSA. The V end was cut by 3 bases, the J end by 6 bases, with 14 bases between. This CDR3 contains 15 residues. DNA of the CDR3: TGTGCCAGCAGCTTCAGTAATATTCAGGCCGGGGAGCTGTTTTTT. Translated: CASSFSNIQAGELFF.

CDR3 loop: CSARRTSNQPQHF. DNA of the CDR3: TGCAGTGCTAGACGGACTAGCAATCAGCCCCAGCATTTT. The chain couples TRBV20-1 to TRBJ1-5, with unresolved D. Deletions cut 2 bases from V and 0 bases from J, with 5 bases between. This CDR3 comprises 13 residues. Germline CDR1 and CDR2: DFQATT and SNEGSKA (reference sequence).

V and J are TRBV7-2 and TRBJ2-5; 7 nucleotides line up with TRBD1. V lost 0 bases, J lost 3 bases, and 7 bases stayed unmatched. This CDR3 region has 16 residues. Looked up from germline, CDR1 is SGHTA and CDR2 is FQGNSA. The CDR3 region is CASSLARAGGEETQYF. CDR3 coding DNA: TGTGCCAGCAGCTTAGCCCGGGCAGGGGGAGAAGAGACCCAGTACTTC.

This clonotype showed up just a few times. The gene calls are TRBV20-1 and TRBJ2-1; 9 bases agree with TRBD2. CDR3 length: 16 amino acids. CDR1 DFQATT and CDR2 SNEGSKA come from the germline V gene (reference sequence). V gave up 3 bases and J gave up 5 bases; unmatched junction bases: 11. The DNA of the CDR3 is TGCAGTGCTAGTGGGGGAGCGGGAGGATTCAACAATGAGCAGTTCTTC. This translates into CSASGGAGGFNNEQFF.

CDR3 loop: CASNRANEQFF. DNA of the CDR3: TGCGCCAGCAACCGCGCCAATGAGCAGTTCTTC. The V and J genes are TRBV5-1 and TRBJ2-1; D is uncertain. Trimming pared 6 bases from V and 6 bases from J, leaving 7 bases between. Germline loops: CDR1 SGHRS, CDR2 YFSETQ. The CDR3 covers 11 residues.

This chain links TRBV30 with TRBJ2-5, with 9 bases lining up with TRBD1. The CDR3 totals 16 residues. V lost 1 base to trimming and J lost 1 base; unmatched junction nucleotides: 7. CDR1 and CDR2 from the germline V gene are GTSNPN and SVGIG (reference sequence). The CDR3 DNA is TGTGCCTGGAGTGCTACAGGGGGCTTCGTCCAAGAGACCCAGTACTTC. It codes for CAWSATGGFVQETQYF. The full variable domain, in which reference TRBV30 and TRBJ2-5 provide the parts outside the CDR3, is SQTIHQWPATLVQPVGSPLSLECTVEGTSNPNLYWYRQAAGRGLQLLFYSVGIGQISSEVPQNLSASRPQDRQFILSSKKLLLSDSGFYLCAWSATGGFVQETQYFGPGTRLLVL.

This clonotype was found a few times. This chain uses TRBV20-1 with TRBJ2-4; 11 positions agree with TRBD2. V shed 6 bases and J 6 bases; nucleotides not matched to a gene: 4. The germline gives CDR1 DFQATT, CDR2 SNEGSKA (reference sequence). This CDR3 has 13 residues. CDR3 loop: CSATGTSGNIQYF. The CDR3 DNA reads TGCAGTGCAACCGGGACTAGCGGAAACATTCAGTACTTC.

This clonotype was recorded many times. The V call is TRBV20-1, the J call TRBJ2-2; 8 bases fit TRBD1. Germline values: CDR1 DFQATT, CDR2 SNEGSKA (reference sequence). The CDR3 length is 13 residues. The J segment lost 7 bases and the V segment lost 3 bases, leaving 4 bases of the junction unmatched. CDR3 nucleotide sequence: TGCAGTGCTAGTCAGGGGGCCGACGGGGAGCTGTTTTTT. This translates into CSASQGADGELFF.

This clonotype was detected many times. The CDR3 reads CSAGNYEQYF. The CDR3 DNA is TGCAGTGCTGGAAACTACGAGCAGTACTTC. The chain has TRBV20-1 and TRBJ2-7; D not certain. The CDR3 totals 10 residues. Germline CDR1 is DFQATT and CDR2 is SNEGSKA (reference sequence). Trimming cost V 5 bases and J 3 bases, with 5 bases left between them.

This clonotype was seen only a few times. This sequence joins TRBV6-6 and TRBJ1-1; D call uncertain. Between the trimmed V and J ends, which lost 10 bases and 6 bases, there was a span of 12 bases. This CDR3 contains 11 residues. Germline V gene lookup returns CDR1 MNHNY and CDR2 SVGAGI (reference sequence). The CDR3 DNA is TGTGCCACTATTAACCCCCCTGAAGCTTTCTTT. This encodes CATINPPEAFF.

This clonotype was picked up a small number of times. The chain employs TRBV3-1 and TRBJ2-1; D gene uncertain. Trimming cost V 4 bases and J 8 bases, with 15 bases left between them. The CDR3 has 14 residues. From germline, CDR1 is LGHDT and CDR2 YNNKEL (reference sequence). The CDR3 DNA sequence: TGTGCCAGCAGCCCCGCCAGCTTTGGCGATGAGCAGTTCTTC. This sequence encodes CASSPASFGDEQFF.